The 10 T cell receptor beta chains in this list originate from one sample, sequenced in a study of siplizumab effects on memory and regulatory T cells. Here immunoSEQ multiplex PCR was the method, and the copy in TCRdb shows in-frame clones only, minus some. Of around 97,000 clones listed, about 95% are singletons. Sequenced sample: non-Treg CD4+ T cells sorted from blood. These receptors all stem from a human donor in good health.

This CDR3 reads CASSFGLAGVYTDTQYF. The CDR3 nucleotides read TGTGCCAGCAGCTTCGGACTAGCGGGAGTTTACACAGATACGCAGTATTTT. This chain connects TRBV7-8 to TRBJ2-3; TRBD2 matches at 13 bases. Germline CDR1 SGHVS, CDR2 FQNEAQ. J lost 2 bases, V lost 3 bases, and 5 bases had no gene match. The CDR3 sequence is 17 residues long. Using reference TRBV7-8 and TRBJ2-3 for the parts outside the CDR3, the full variable domain is GAGVSQSPRYKVAKRGQDVALRCDPISGHVSLFWYQQALGQGPEFLTYFQNEAQLDKSGLPSDRFFAERPEGSVSTLKIQRTQQEDSAVYLCASSFGLAGVYTDTQYFGPGTRLTVL.

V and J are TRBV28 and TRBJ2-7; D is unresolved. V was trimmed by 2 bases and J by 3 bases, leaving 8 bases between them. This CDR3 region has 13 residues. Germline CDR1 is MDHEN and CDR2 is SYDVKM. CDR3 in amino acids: CASSLPDGYEQYF. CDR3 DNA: TGTGCCAGCAGTTTACCGGACGGCTACGAGCAGTACTTC.

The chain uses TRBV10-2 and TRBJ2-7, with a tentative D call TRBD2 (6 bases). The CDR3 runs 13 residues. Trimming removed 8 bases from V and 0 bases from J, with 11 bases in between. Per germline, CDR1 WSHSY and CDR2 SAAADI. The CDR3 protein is CASRGWNSYEQYF. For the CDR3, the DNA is TGCGCCAGCCGGGGGTGGAACTCCTACGAGCAGTACTTC.

The DNA for the CDR3 is TGTGCCAGCAGCATGACAGGGGCCGCTTTCTTT. It is translated as CASSMTGAAFF. The chain recombines TRBV6-6 with TRBJ1-1, with 8 positions matching TRBD1. The junction had 5 bases not matched to a gene; V was cut back by 6 bases and J by 11 bases. Germline CDR1 is MNHNY and CDR2 is SVGAGI (reference sequence). There are 11 residues in the CDR3.

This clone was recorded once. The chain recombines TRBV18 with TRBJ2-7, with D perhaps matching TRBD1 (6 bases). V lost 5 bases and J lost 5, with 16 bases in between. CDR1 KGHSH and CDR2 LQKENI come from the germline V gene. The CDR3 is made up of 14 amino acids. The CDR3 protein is CASSLSTGNDEQYF. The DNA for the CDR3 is TGTGCCAGCTCATTAAGTACAGGGAACGACGAGCAGTACTTC.

The CDR3 region is CASSGGQITGELFF. In DNA form, the CDR3 reads TGTGCCAGCAGTGGGGGGCAGATCACCGGGGAGCTGTTTTTT. This chain uses TRBV25-1 with TRBJ2-2; the D gene is possibly TRBD1 (6 bases). In germline, CDR1 is MGHDK, CDR2 SYGVNS. The ends were cut back, 4 bases at V and 4 bases at J, with 10 bases in the middle. The CDR3 spans 14 residues.

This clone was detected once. CDR3 amino acids: CASSLVSNREDSNYGYTF. Written as DNA, the CDR3 is TGTGCCAGCAGCTTAGTGTCGAACAGAGAAGACTCTAACTATGGCTACACCTTC. This chain connects TRBV7-2 to TRBJ1-2; D gene uncertain. Trimming removed 1 base from V and 0 bases from J, with 18 bases in between. This CDR3 spans 18 amino acids. Germline V gene sequence: CDR1 SGHTA, CDR2 FQGNSA.

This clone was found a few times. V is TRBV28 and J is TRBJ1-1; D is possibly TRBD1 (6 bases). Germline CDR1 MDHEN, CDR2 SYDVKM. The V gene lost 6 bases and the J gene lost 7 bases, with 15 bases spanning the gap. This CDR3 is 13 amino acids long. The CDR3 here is CASRHGQFIEAFF. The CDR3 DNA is TGTGCCAGCAGGCATGGACAGTTCATTGAAGCTTTCTTT.

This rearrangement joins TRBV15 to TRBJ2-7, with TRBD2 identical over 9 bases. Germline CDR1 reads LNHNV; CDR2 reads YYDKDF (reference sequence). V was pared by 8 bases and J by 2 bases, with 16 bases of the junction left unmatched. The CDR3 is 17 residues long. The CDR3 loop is CATREAARAGGPYEQYF. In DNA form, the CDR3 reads TGTGCCACCCGAGAGGCCGCTAGAGCGGGAGGCCCCTACGAGCAGTACTTC.

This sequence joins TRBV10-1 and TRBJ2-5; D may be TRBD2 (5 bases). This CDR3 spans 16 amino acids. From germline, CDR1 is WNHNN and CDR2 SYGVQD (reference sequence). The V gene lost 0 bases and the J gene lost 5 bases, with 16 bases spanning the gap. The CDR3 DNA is TGCGCCAGCAGTGAGTCGAAAACAGTCAGAGGGGAGACCCAGTACTTC. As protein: CASSESKTVRGETQYF.